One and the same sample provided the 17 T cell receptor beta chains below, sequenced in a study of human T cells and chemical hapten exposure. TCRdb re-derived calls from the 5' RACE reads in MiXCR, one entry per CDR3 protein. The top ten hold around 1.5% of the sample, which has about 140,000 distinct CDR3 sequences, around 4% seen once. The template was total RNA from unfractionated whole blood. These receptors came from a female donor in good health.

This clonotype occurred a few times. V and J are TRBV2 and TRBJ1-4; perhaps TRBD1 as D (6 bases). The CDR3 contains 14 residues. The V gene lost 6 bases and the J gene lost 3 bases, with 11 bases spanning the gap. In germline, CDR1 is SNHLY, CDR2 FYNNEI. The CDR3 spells CASSQQGSNEKLFF. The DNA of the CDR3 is TGTGCCAGCAGCCAACAGGGCTCTAATGAAAAACTGTTTTTT.

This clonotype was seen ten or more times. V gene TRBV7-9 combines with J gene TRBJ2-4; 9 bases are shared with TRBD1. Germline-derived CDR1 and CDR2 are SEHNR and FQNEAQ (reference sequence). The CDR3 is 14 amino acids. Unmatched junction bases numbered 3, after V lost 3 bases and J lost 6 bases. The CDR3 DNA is TGTGCCAGCAGCTTTGGACAGGGGCGAAACATTCAGTACTTC. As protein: CASSFGQGRNIQYF.

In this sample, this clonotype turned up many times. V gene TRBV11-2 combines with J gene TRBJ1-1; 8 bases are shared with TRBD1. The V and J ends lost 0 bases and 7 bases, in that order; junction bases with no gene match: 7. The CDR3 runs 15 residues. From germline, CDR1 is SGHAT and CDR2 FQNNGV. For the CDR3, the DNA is TGTGCCAGCAGCTTAGAGTTGCAGGGGGCACTTGAAGCTTTCTTT. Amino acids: CASSLELQGALEAFF.

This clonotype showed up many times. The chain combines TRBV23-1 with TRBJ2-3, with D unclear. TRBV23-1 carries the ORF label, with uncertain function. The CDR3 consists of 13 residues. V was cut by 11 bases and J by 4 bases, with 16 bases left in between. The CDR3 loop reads CAALRVVADTQYF. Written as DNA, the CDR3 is TGCGCCGCTCTCCGGGTAGTTGCAGATACGCAGTATTTT.

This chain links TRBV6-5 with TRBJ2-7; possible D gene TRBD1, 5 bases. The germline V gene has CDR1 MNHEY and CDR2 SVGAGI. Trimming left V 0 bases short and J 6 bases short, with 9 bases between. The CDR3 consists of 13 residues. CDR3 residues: CASSYSSRVEQYF. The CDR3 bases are TGTGCCAGCAGTTACTCGAGCAGGGTCGAGCAGTACTTC.

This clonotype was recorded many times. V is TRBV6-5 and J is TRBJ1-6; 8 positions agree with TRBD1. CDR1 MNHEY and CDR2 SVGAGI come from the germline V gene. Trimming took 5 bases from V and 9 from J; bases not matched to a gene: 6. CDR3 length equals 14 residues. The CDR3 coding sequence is TGTGCCAGCAGTCGAACAGGGGGACCTTCACCCCTCCACTTT. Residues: CASSRTGGPSPLHF.

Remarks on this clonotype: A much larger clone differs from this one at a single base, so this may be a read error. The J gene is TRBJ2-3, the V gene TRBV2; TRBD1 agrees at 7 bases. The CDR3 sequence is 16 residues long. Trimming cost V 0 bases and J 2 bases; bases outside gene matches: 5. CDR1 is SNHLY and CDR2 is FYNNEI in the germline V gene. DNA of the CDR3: TGTGCCAGCAGTGAAGCAGGGGGCCGTTACACAGATACGCAGTATTTT. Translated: CASSEAGGRYTDTQYF. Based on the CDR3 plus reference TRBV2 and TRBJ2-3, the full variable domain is EPEVTQTPSHQVTQMGQEVILRCVPISNHLYFYWYRQILGQKVEFLVSFYNNEISEKSEIFDDQFSVERPDGSNFTLKIRSTKLEDSAMYFCASSEAGGRYTDTQYFGPGTRLTVL.

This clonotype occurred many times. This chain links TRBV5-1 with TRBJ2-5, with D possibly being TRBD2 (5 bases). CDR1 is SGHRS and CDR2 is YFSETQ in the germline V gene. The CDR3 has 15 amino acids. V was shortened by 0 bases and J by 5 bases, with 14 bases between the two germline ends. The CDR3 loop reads CASSLGLGDSETQYF. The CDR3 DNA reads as TGCGCCAGCAGCTTGGGTCTCGGGGATTCGGAGACCCAGTACTTC.

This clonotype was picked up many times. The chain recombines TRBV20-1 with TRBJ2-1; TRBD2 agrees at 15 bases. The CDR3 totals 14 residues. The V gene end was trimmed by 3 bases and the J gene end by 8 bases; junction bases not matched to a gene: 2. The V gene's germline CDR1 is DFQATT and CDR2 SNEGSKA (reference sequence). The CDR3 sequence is CSARGLAGGYEQFF. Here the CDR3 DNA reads TGCAGTGCTAGGGGACTAGCGGGGGGATATGAGCAGTTCTTC.

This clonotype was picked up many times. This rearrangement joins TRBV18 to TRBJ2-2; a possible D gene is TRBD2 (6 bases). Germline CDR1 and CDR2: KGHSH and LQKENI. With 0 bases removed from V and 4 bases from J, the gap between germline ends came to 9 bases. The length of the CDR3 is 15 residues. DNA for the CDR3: TGTGCCAGCTCACCACCGGGGGGTGGCACCGGGGAGCTGTTTTTT. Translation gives CASSPPGGGTGELFF.

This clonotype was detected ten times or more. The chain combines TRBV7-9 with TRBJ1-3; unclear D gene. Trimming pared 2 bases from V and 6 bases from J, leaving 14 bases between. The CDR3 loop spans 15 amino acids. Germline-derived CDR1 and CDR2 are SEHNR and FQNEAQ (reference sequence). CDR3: CASSLKVVQENTIYF. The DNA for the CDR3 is TGTGCCAGCAGCTTAAAAGTGGTTCAGGAAAACACCATATATTTT.

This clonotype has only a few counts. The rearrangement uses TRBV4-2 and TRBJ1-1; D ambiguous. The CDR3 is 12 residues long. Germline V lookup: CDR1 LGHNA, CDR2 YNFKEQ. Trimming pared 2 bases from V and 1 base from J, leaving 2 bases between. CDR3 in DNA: TGTGCCAGCAGCCAACCGAACACTGAAGCTTTCTTT. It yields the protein CASSQPNTEAFF.

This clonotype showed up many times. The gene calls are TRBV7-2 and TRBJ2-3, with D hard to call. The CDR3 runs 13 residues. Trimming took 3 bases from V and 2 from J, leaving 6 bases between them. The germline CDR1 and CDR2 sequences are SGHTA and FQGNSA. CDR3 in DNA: TGTGCCAGCAGCTTCCTGACCACAGATACGCAGTATTTT. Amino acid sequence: CASSFLTTDTQYF.

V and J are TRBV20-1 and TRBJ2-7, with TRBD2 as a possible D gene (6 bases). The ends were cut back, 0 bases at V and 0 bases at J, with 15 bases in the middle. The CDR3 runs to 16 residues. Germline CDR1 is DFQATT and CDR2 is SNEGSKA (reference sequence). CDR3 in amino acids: CSARDAAGLSSYEQYF. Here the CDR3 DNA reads TGCAGTGCTAGAGATGCTGCGGGACTTAGCTCCTACGAGCAGTACTTC.

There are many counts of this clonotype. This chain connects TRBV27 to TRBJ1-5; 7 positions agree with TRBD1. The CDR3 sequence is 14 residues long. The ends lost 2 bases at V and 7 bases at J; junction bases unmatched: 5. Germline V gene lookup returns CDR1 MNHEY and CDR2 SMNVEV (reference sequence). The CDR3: CASSLGGGRQPQHF. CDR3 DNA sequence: TGTGCCAGCAGTTTAGGAGGGGGCCGGCAGCCCCAGCATTTT.

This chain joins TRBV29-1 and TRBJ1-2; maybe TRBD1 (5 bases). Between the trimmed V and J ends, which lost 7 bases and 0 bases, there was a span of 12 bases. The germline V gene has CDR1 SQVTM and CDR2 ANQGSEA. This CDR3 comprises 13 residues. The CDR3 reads CSGGGESNYGYTF. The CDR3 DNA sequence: TGCAGCGGGGGGGGGGAATCTAACTATGGCTACACCTTC.

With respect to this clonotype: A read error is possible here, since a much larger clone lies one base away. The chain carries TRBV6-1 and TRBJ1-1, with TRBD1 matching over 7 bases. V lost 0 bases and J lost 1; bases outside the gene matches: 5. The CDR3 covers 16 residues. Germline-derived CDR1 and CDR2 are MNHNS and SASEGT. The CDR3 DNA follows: TGTGCCAGCAGTGAAGCATGGACAGGCAGGAACACTGAAGCTTTCTTT. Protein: CASSEAWTGRNTEAFF.